A single T cell receptor beta chain is shown here with its context. These data are taken from a study of blood T cell repertoires in COVID-19. For the study at large: Spain, Italy and the United States supplied samples that represented acute and convalescent COVID-19. The analysed material was cDNA or gDNA that came from T cells, B-cell-depleted T cells, or PBMCs.

Under the authors' procedure: Amplifying reference gene primers gave estimates of nucleated cell counts. The method was immunoSEQ multiplex PCR; TCRdb's version includes in-frame clones alone and lacks a portion of them. Clone size and V and J calls were adopted from that table, with D and trimming inferred from the DNA. The sample shows some 68,000 clones, 89% of them seen only once. Germline trimming cut 5 bases from V and 4 bases from J; bases unmatched to any gene: 6. The V gene's germline CDR1 is MNHEY and CDR2 SVGAGI. This CDR3 is 15 amino acids long. This sequence was found in a man aged 45-65 years with active COVID-19. Material for sequencing was peripheral blood. The chain carries TRBV6-5 and TRBJ2-3; 10 bases align to TRBD2. The CDR3 DNA is TGTGCCAGCAGTCCCCGGACTAGCGGCTCAGATACGCAGTATTTT. Translated, it gives CASSPRTSGSDTQYF.